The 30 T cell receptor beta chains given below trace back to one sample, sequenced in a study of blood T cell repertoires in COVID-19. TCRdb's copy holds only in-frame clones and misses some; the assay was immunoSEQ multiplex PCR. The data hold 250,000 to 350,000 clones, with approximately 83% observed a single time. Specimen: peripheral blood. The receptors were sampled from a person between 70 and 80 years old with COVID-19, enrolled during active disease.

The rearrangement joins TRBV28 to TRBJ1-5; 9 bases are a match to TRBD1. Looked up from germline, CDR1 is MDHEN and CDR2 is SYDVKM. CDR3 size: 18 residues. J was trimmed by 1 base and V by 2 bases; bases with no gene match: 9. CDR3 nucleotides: TGTGCCAGCAGTTTACCCGGGACAGGGTGGTTGAGCAATCAGCCCCAGCATTTT. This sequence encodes CASSLPGTGWLSNQPQHF.

The DNA for the CDR3 is TGTGCCAGCAGCCCCTACACAGACAATGAGCAGTTCTTC. Protein sequence: CASSPYTDNEQFF. The chain carries TRBV7-9 and TRBJ2-1; D unclear. There are 13 residues in the CDR3. The V and J ends lost 5 bases and 5 bases respectively, with 10 bases between them. Germline CDR1 reads SEHNR; CDR2 reads FQNEAQ (reference sequence).

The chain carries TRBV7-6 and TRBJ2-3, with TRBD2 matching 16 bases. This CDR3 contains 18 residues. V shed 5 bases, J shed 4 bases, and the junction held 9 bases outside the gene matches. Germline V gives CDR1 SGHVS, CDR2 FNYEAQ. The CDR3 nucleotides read TGTGCCAGCAGCGACGGGACTAGCGGGGGGGCCGGTTCAGATACGCAGTATTTT. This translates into CASSDGTSGGAGSDTQYF.

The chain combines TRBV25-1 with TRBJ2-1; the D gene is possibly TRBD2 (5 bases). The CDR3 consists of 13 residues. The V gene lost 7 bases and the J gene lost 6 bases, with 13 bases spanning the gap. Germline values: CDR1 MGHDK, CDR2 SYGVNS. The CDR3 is CASKDSPTNEQFF. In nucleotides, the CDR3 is TGTGCCAGCAAGGACTCCCCAACCAATGAGCAGTTCTTC.

In DNA form, the CDR3 reads TGCGCCAGCAGCCCGACCACAGGGTCGAACGGAAACACCATATATTTT. Its protein is CASSPTTGSNGNTIYF. The rearrangement joins TRBV5-1 to TRBJ1-3; D is possibly TRBD1 (6 bases). This CDR3 has 16 amino acids. Germline-derived CDR1 and CDR2 are SGHRS and YFSETQ. V lost 4 bases, J lost 4 bases, and 18 bases lay in between.

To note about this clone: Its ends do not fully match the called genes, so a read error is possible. CDR3 sequence (DNA): TGCAGTGCTAGTAGTGGTATGCGGGACAGCTTT. Its protein is CSASSGMRDSF. The chain recombines TRBV20-1 with TRBJ1-1; 7 bases line up with TRBD1. The germline V gene has CDR1 DFQATT and CDR2 SNEGSKA (reference sequence). The CDR3 totals 11 residues.

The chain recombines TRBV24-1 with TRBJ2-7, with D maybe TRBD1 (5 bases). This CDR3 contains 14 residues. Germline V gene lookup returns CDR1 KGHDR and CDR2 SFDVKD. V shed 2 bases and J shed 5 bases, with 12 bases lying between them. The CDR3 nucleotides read TGTGCCACCAGTGATTCAGGTAAGGGGCACGAGCAGTACTTC. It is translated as CATSDSGKGHEQYF.

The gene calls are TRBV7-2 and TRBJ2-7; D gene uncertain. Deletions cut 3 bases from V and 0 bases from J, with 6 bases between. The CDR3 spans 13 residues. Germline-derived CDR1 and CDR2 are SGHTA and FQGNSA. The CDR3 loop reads CASSFPSSYEQYF. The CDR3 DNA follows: TGTGCCAGCAGCTTCCCTAGCTCCTACGAGCAGTACTTC. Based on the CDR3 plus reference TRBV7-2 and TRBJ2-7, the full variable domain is GAGVSQSPSNKVTEKGKDVELRCDPISGHTALYWYRQSLGQGLEFLIYFQGNSAPDKSGLPSDRFSAERTGGSVSTLTIQRTQQEDSAVYLCASSFPSSYEQYFGPGTRLTVT.

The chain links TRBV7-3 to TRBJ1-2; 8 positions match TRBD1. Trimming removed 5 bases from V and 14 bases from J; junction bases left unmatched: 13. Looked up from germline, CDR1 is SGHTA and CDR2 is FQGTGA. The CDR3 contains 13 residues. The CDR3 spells CASSHGAGGAYTF. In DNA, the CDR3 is TGTGCCAGCAGCCACGGCGCAGGGGGCGCTTATACCTTC.

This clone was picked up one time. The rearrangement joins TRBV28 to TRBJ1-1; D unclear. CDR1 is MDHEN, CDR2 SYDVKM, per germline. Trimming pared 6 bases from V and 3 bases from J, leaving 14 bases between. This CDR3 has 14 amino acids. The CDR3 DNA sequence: TGTGCCAGCAGCAACCCCACTAGGGACACTGAAGCTTTCTTT. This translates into CASSNPTRDTEAFF.

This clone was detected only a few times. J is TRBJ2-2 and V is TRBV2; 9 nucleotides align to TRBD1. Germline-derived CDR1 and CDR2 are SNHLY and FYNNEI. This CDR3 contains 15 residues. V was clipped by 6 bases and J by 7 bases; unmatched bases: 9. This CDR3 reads CASRATGGAFGELFF. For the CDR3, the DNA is TGTGCCAGCAGGGCCACAGGGGGCGCGTTCGGGGAGCTGTTTTTT.

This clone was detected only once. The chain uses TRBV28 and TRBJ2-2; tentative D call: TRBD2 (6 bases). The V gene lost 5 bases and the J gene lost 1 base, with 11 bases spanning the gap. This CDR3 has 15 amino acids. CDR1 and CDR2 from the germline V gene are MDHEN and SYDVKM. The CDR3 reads CASSGLTKNTGELFF. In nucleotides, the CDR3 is TGTGCCAGCAGTGGACTAACAAAGAACACCGGGGAGCTGTTTTTT.

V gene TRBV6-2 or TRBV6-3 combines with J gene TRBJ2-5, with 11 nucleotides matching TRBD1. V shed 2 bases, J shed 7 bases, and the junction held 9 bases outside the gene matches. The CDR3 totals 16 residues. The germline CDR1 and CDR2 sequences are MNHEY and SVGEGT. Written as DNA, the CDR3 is TGTGCCAGCAGTTACGCCGGGACAGGGGGTTCCGGGACCCAGTACTTC. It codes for CASSYAGTGGSGTQYF.

As DNA, the CDR3 is TGCGCCAGCAGCAAAACGACTAGCGGGGGGGCAGAGACCCAGTACTTC. Translation gives CASSKTTSGGAETQYF. The chain employs TRBV4-1 and TRBJ2-5; 14 nucleotides line up with TRBD2. This CDR3 comprises 16 residues. The trim removed 5 bases at V and 4 bases at J, leaving 6 bases unmatched. Germline assignment: CDR1 MGHRA and CDR2 YSYEKL.

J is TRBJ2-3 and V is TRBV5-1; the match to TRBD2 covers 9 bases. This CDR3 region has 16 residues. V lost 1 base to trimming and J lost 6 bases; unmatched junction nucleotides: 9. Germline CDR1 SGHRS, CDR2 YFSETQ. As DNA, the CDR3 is TGCGCCAGCAGCTTGAATGGATTAGCGGGGGTGGATACGCAGTATTTT. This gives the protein CASSLNGLAGVDTQYF.

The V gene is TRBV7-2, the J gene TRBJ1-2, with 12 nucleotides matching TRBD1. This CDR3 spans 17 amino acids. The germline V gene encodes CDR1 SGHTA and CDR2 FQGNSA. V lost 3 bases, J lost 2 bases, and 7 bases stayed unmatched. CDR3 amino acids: CASSLGGQGAQNYGYTF. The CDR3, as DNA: TGTGCCAGCAGCTTGGGGGGACAGGGGGCTCAGAACTATGGCTACACCTTC. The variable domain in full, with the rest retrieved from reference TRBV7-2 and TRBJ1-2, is GAGVSQSPSNKVTEKGKDVELRCDPISGHTALYWYRQSLGQGLEFLIYFQGNSAPDKSGLPSDRFSAERTGGSVSTLTIQRTQQEDSAVYLCASSLGGQGAQNYGYTFGSGTRLTVV.

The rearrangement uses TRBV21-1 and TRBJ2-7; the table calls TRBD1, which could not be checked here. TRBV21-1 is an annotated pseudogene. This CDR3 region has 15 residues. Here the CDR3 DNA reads TGTGCCAGCAGCAAAAATAGGCAGGGTCACTACGAGCAGTACTTC. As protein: CASSKNRQGHYEQYF.

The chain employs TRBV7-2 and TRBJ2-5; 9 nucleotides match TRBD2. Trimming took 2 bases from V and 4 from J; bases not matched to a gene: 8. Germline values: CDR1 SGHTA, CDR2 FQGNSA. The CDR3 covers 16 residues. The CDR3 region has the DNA TGTGCCAGCAGCTTACTAAGCGGGGGGTGGGGAGAGACCCAGTACTTC. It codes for CASSLLSGGWGETQYF.

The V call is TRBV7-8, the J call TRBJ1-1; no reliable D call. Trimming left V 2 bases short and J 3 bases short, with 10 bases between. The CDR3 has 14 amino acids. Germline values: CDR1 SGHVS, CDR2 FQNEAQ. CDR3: CASSLLSSDTEAFF. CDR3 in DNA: TGTGCCAGCAGCTTACTTAGCAGCGACACTGAAGCTTTCTTT.

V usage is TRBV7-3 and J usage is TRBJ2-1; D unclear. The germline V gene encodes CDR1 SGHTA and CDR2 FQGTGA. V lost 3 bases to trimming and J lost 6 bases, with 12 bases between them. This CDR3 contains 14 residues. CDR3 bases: TGTGCCAGCAGCTTGATTCCGTACGGCAATGAGCAGTTCTTC. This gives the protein CASSLIPYGNEQFF. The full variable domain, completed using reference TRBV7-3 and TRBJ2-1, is GAGVSQTPSNKVTEKGKYVELRCDPISGHTALYWYRQSLGQGPEFLIYFQGTGAADDSGLPNDRFFAVRPEGSVSTLKIQRTERGDSAVYLCASSLIPYGNEQFFGPGTRLTVL.

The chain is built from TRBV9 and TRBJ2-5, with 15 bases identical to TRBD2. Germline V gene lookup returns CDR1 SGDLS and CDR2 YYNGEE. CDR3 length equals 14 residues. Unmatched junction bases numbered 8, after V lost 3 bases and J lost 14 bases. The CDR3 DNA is TGTGCCAGCAGCGACGGACTAGCGGGGGGGCACCCTTACTTC. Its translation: CASSDGLAGGHPYF.

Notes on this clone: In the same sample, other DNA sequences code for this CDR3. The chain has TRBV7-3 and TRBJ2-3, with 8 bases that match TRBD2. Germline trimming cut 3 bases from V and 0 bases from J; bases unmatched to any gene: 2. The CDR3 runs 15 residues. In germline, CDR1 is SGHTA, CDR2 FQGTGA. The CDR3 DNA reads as TGTGCCAGCAGCTTGGCGGGGGGTAGCACAGATACGCAGTATTTT. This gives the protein CASSLAGGSTDTQYF.

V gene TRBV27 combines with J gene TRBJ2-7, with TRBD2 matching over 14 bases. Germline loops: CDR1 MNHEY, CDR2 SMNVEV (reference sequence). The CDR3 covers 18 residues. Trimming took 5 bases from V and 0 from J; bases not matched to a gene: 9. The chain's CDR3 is CASSLRTSGRFGSYEQYF. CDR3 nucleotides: TGTGCCAGCAGTCTTCGGACTAGCGGGAGGTTCGGCTCCTACGAGCAGTACTTC.

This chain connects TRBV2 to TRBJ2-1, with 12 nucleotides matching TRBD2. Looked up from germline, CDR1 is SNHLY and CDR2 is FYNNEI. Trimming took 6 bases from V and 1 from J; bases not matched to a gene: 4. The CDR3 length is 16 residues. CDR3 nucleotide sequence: TGTGCCAGCAGAGACGGGACTAGCGGGTCCTACAATGAGCAGTTCTTC. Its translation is CASRDGTSGSYNEQFF.

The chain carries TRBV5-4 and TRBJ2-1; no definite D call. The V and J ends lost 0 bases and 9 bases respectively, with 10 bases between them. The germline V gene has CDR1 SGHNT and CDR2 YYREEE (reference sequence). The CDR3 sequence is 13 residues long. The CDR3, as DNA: TGTGCCAGCAGCTTGGATCGGTCCGGTGAGCAGTTCTTC. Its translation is CASSLDRSGEQFF.

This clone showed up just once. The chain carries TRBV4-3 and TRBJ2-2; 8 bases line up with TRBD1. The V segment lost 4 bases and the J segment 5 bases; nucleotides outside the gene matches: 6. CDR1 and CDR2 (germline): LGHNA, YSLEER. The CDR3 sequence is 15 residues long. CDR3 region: CASSPQGAVTGELFF. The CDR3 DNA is TGCGCCAGCAGCCCCCAGGGGGCAGTTACCGGGGAGCTGTTTTTT.

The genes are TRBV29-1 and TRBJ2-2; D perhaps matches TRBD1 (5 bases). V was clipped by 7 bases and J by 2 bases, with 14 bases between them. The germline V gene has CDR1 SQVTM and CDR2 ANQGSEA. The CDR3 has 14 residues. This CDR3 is CSAADISNTGELFF. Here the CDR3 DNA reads TGCAGCGCCGCGGACATTTCAAACACCGGGGAGCTGTTTTTT.

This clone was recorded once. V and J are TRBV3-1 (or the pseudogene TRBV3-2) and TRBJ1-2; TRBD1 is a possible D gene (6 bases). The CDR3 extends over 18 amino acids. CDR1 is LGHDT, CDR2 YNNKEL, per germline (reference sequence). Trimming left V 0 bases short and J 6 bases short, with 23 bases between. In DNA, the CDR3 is TGTGCCAGCAGCCAAGATCGGGGCACAGGGCGCTTCTATGATGGCTACACCTTC. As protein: CASSQDRGTGRFYDGYTF.

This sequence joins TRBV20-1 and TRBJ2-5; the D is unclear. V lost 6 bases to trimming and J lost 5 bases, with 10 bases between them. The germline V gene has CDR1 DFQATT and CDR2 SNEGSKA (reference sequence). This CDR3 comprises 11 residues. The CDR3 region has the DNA TGCAGTGCCGGAGCATTGGAGACCCAGTACTTC. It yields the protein CSAGALETQYF.

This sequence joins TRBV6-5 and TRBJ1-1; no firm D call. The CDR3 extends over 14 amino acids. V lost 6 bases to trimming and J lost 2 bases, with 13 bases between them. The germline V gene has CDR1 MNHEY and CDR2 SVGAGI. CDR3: CASSKSGANTEAFF. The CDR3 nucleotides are TGTGCCAGCAGCAAATCGGGAGCCAACACTGAAGCTTTCTTT.